What follows are 25 T cell receptor beta chains derived from one specimen sequenced in a study of metastatic and nonmetastatic thyroid tumors (dated by TCRdb to 2018 to 2020). None of the patients had been given any treatment before thyroid surgery. The library was obtained by PCR. The reads were generated on an Illumina HiSeq 4000. In TCRdb, the public reads were trimmed at Q25 with fastp and aligned with MiXCR, with productive beta chains retained. The sample data list about 15,000 clones, and less than 30% of these were observed just once. Roughly 52% of the sample is taken by the ten largest. The sample comprised tumor tissue. The receptors were gathered from a male donor with papillary thyroid cancer or a benign thyroid nodule (not recorded which). Some clones in this sample may be carry-over from other donors' samples.

This clone was seen at least ten times. The chain couples TRBV3-1 to TRBJ2-4, with D tentatively TRBD2 (6 bases). In germline, CDR1 is LGHDT, CDR2 YNNKEL (reference sequence). Trimming left V 3 bases short and J 1 base short, with 7 bases between. The CDR3 spans 14 residues. CDR3 coding DNA: TGTGCCAGCAGCCAGGCGGGGGCCAAAAACATTCAGTACTTC. It encodes CASSQAGAKNIQYF.

The rearrangement uses TRBV18 and TRBJ1-2; 7 bases map to TRBD1. V lost 2 bases, J lost 2 bases, and 8 bases stayed unmatched. This CDR3 contains 16 residues. Looked up from germline, CDR1 is KGHSH and CDR2 is LQKENI. CDR3 bases: TGTGCCAGCTCACCATCGACAGGGAATAGGAACTATGGCTACACCTTC. Translation gives CASSPSTGNRNYGYTF.

The rearrangement links TRBV11-3 to TRBJ2-7; D call uncertain. V was pared by 5 bases and J by 9 bases, with 11 bases between. Germline CDR1 is SGHNT and CDR2 is YENEEA. The CDR3 spans 11 residues. The CDR3 nucleotides are TGTGCCAGCAGCCAGACTGGCGGGCAGTACTTC. Residues: CASSQTGGQYF.

V is TRBV4-2 and J is TRBJ2-5; 10 nucleotides match TRBD2. This CDR3 contains 15 residues. The V segment lost 1 base and the J segment 2 bases; nucleotides outside the gene matches: 1. CDR1 is LGHNA and CDR2 is YNFKEQ in the germline V gene. DNA for the CDR3: TGTGCCAGCAGCCAAGGGACTAGCGGACAAGAGACCCAGTACTTC. This translates into CASSQGTSGQETQYF.

Turning to this clone: At one of its ends the junction is not consistent with the germline gene, which may arise from a read error. The chain joins TRBV18 to TRBJ2-5; unclear D gene. The CDR3 loop spans 12 amino acids. The germline V gene encodes CDR1 KGHSH and CDR2 LQKENI. The CDR3 spells CASSPPQENQYF. The DNA of the CDR3 is TGTGCCAGCTCCCCACCCCAAGAGAACCAGTACTTC. Looking up the rest from reference TRBV18 and TRBJ2-5 gives the full variable domain: NAGVMQNPRHLVRRRGQEARLRCSPMKGHSHVYWYRQLPEEGLKFMVYLQKENIIDESGMPKERFSAEFPKEGPSILRIQQVVRGDSAAYFCASSPPQENQYFGPGTRLLVL.

The chain employs TRBV12-3 or TRBV12-4 and TRBJ1-1, with D maybe TRBD1 (5 bases). CDR3 length: 16 residues. V lost 3 bases and J lost 0, with 14 bases in between. The CDR3 DNA reads as TGTGCCAGCAGTTTCGGGCAGGGTGTCATGAACACTGAAGCTTTCTTT. Translated, it gives CASSFGQGVMNTEAFF.

This clone was found once. The rearrangement joins TRBV9 to TRBJ2-7, with D perhaps assigned TRBD1 or TRBD2 (5 bases each). Trimming took off 2 bases at V and 3 bases at J, with 12 bases between the two ends. CDR1 and CDR2 from the germline V gene are SGDLS and YYNGEE. The CDR3 runs 14 residues. CDR3 DNA: TGTGCCAGCAGCGTTGGGGGTTCGGGCTACGAGCAGTACTTC. Translating it yields CASSVGGSGYEQYF.

CDR3 sequence (DNA): TGTGCCAGCAGAGAACCCGGACTGAACACTGAAGCTTTCTTT. It yields the protein CASREPGLNTEAFF. This chain joins TRBV7-3 and TRBJ1-1, with no clear D. The CDR3 spans 14 residues. Germline CDR1 is SGHTA and CDR2 is FQGTGA. V dropped 6 bases and J dropped 0 bases, with 11 bases sitting between them.

This clone came up a few times. The junction shows a germline mismatch at one end, possibly a read error. The rearrangement uses TRBV27 and TRBJ2-7, with D unresolved. The CDR3 covers 13 residues. Germline CDR1 MNHEY, CDR2 SMNVEV (reference sequence). The CDR3 DNA reads TGTGCCGGCAGTACTACCGATACCTACGAGCAGTACTTC. It encodes CAGSTTDTYEQYF.

This clone has ten or more counts. It may be a read error: a sequence one base away is much more abundant. The chain has TRBV6-7 and TRBJ2-7; no clear D gene. TRBV6-7 is identified as an open reading frame with a role that is uncertain. V lost 2 bases, J lost 0 bases, and 14 bases lay in between. This CDR3 has 16 residues. CDR3 residues: CASSYKTSQNSYEQYF. CDR3 nucleotide sequence: TGTGCCAGCAGTTACAAGACAAGTCAAAACTCCTACGAGCAGTACTTC.

Many counts were recorded for this clone. The V call is TRBV4-2, the J call TRBJ1-1; D possibly corresponds to TRBD1 (6 bases). Trimming removed 0 bases at V and 8 bases at J, with 10 bases between. The CDR3 is 13 residues long. Germline lookup yields CDR1 LGHNA and CDR2 YNFKEQ. The CDR3 protein is CASSQDTQGEAFF. The CDR3 DNA reads as TGTGCCAGCAGCCAAGATACACAGGGAGAAGCTTTCTTT.

The chain recombines TRBV20-1 with TRBJ2-7; 7 positions agree with TRBD1. Losses at the gene ends were 0 bases for V and 2 bases for J; bases not matched to a gene: 7. The CDR3 has 15 amino acids. Germline CDR1 reads DFQATT; CDR2 reads SNEGSKA (reference sequence). CDR3 protein: CSARDQGRGPYEQYF. DNA of the CDR3: TGCAGTGCTAGAGATCAGGGTAGGGGGCCCTACGAGCAGTACTTC.

This clone was seen a few times. The rearrangement uses TRBV28 and TRBJ1-2; TRBD1 might be the D (5 bases). CDR3 length: 14 residues. Germline lookup yields CDR1 MDHEN and CDR2 SYDVKM. The germline V and J ends were trimmed by 1 base and 7 bases, with 13 bases remaining between them. CDR3 DNA: TGTGCCAGCAGTTTATATGAGACAGTCGTTGGCTACACCTTC. Its translation: CASSLYETVVGYTF.

The chain combines TRBV6-5 with TRBJ2-3; D unresolved. CDR3 size: 13 residues. V dropped 4 bases and J dropped 6 bases, with 11 bases sitting between them. The germline V gene encodes CDR1 MNHEY and CDR2 SVGAGI. CDR3 DNA sequence: TGTGCCAGCAGTTTCGACTTCGTTGATACGCAGTATTTT. It codes for CASSFDFVDTQYF.

A few counts support this clone. The V gene is TRBV10-1, the J gene TRBJ2-7; D is ambiguous. The CDR3 has 12 amino acids. Trimming cost V 2 bases and J 5 bases, with 7 bases left between them. Germline CDR1 WNHNN, CDR2 SYGVQD (reference sequence). CDR3 coding DNA: TGCGCCAGCAGTGAGGGACGAAACGAGCAGTACTTC. This sequence encodes CASSEGRNEQYF.

This clone was seen many times. The chain uses TRBV14 and TRBJ1-2; D call uncertain. In germline, CDR1 is SGHDN, CDR2 FVKESK. Trimming removed 1 base from V and 0 bases from J, with 6 bases in between. This CDR3 is built from 14 residues. CDR3 bases: TGTGCCAGCAGCCAAGTCAGTCCTAACTATGGCTACACCTTC. It specifies CASSQVSPNYGYTF.

In this sample, this clone turned up a few times. The junction and the germline gene differ at one end; a read error may be behind it. The rearrangement joins TRBV2 to TRBJ2-3; 7 bases align to TRBD1. The CDR3 runs to 15 residues. Germline V gene data show CDR1 as SNHLY and CDR2 as FYNNEI. CDR3 sequence: CASGPQGVDTYTQYF. The CDR3 DNA follows: TGTGCCAGCGGACCTCAGGGGGTTGACACATATACGCAGTATTTT.

This clone was detected many times. The chain combines TRBV19 with TRBJ2-7; D possibly corresponds to TRBD1 (5 bases). Germline lookup yields CDR1 LNHDA and CDR2 SQIVND (reference sequence). V shed 5 bases and J shed 5 bases, with 19 bases lying between them. The CDR3 consists of 15 residues. The CDR3 bases are TGTGCCAGTAGTTGGGAACAGGTAGGGATCGACGAGCAGTACTTC. Translation: CASSWEQVGIDEQYF.

This clone was seen more than once but under ten times. This chain joins TRBV12-3 or TRBV12-4 and TRBJ2-7; 9 nucleotides agree with TRBD2. The CDR3 sequence is 14 residues long. The J segment lost 0 bases and the V segment lost 7 bases, leaving 4 bases of the junction unmatched. The chain's CDR3 is CASTGTSSSYEQYF. Written as DNA, the CDR3 is TGTGCCAGCACTGGGACTAGCTCCTCCTACGAGCAGTACTTC.

The J gene is TRBJ2-7, the V gene TRBV6-2 or TRBV6-3, with D perhaps TRBD2 (6 bases). The CDR3 covers 16 residues. The germline gives CDR1 MNHEY, CDR2 SVGEGT. With 6 bases removed from V and 5 bases from J, the gap between germline ends came to 23 bases. CDR3 nucleotides: TGTGCCAGCAGGACCCCCCTGTTAGCGGCCGGGCACGAGCAGTACTTC. Amino acid sequence: CASRTPLLAAGHEQYF.

The J gene is TRBJ2-1, the V gene TRBV7-2; weak D call: TRBD1 (5 bases). CDR3 size: 13 residues. From germline, CDR1 is SGHTA and CDR2 FQGNSA. V lost 1 base to trimming and J lost 7 bases, with 8 bases between them. CDR3 coding DNA: TGTGCCAGCAGCTTAGGCAGGGTTAATGAGCAGTTCTTC. This encodes CASSLGRVNEQFF.

The chain is built from TRBV7-2 and TRBJ1-2; no reliable D call. The CDR3 has 12 residues. Trimming removed 5 bases from V and 2 bases from J, with 6 bases in between. Germline V gene data show CDR1 as SGHTA and CDR2 as FQGNSA. The CDR3 is CASSATNYGYTF. CDR3 bases: TGTGCCAGCAGCGCTACAAACTATGGCTACACCTTC.

The CDR3 nucleotides read TGTGCACGCAGCATTCTGACAGATACGCAGTATTTT. It is translated as CARSILTDTQYF. This chain connects TRBV7-9 to TRBJ2-3; D gene unclear. Germline loops: CDR1 SEHNR, CDR2 FQNEAQ (reference sequence). The length of the CDR3 is 12 residues. Full variable domain (outside the CDR3, taken from reference TRBV7-9 and TRBJ2-3): DTGVSQNPRHKITKRGQNVTFRCDPISEHNRLYWYRQTLGQGPEFLTYFQNEAQLEKSRLLSDRFSAERPKGSFSTLEIQRTEQGDSAMYLCARSILTDTQYFGPGTRLTVL.

This clone was seen many times. The rearrangement joins TRBV18 to TRBJ2-5, with no clear D. The CDR3 has 12 residues. Germline V lookup: CDR1 KGHSH, CDR2 LQKENI. Trimming took off 0 bases at V and 5 bases at J, with 4 bases between the two ends. Written as DNA, the CDR3 is TGTGCCAGCTCACCACCGTCCGAGACCCAGTACTTC. As protein: CASSPPSETQYF.

This clone has at least ten counts. The J gene is TRBJ1-1, the V gene TRBV3-1, with TRBD1 identical over 8 bases. After removal of 4 bases from V and 6 bases from J, the junction contained 7 bases not matched to a gene. The CDR3 spans 14 residues. Germline loops: CDR1 LGHDT, CDR2 YNNKEL (reference sequence). As DNA, the CDR3 is TGTGCCAGCAGCCCGACAGGGGTGGGGGCTGAAGCTTTCTTT. As protein: CASSPTGVGAEAFF.